A selection of T cell receptor beta chains follows, all from one sample in a study of blood T cells in healthy people across ages. A single record per CDR3 protein comes from TCRdb applying MiXCR to the 5' RACE reads. The sample lists hundreds of thousands of distinct CDR3 sequences, roughly 50% occurring once. Sequenced material: blood. These receptors came from a man aged 25 to 40 in good health. Each CDR3 is given with its conserved first and last residue. D genes are given only for firm matches. Size is omitted from some rows. Given values are once, few, many or a class for expanded clones.

len	d_gene	v_gene	j_gene	abundance	CDR3nt	CDR3aa
15	.	TRBV27	TRBJ2-7	.	TGTGCCAGCAGTTTGACCCCTGGACGCTTTAACGAGCAGTACTTC	CASSLTPGRFNEQYF
13	.	TRBV29-1	TRBJ1-1	.	TGCAGCGTTGAAACCCGTCTGAACACTGAAGCTTTCTTT	CSVETRLNTEAFF
15	.	TRBV7-2	TRBJ1-2	.	TGTGCCAGCAGCCGGACGCAGGACCGCCTCTATGGCTACACCTTC	CASSRTQDRLYGYTF
14	.	TRBV11-2	TRBJ1-2	.	TGTGCCAGCAGCCCCGGGTCCGGAGACTATGGCTACACCTTC	CASSPGSGDYGYTF
20	TRBD1	TRBV27	TRBJ2-2	few	TGTGCCAGCAGTCCCTATCGGGACAGGAAGGGGAGCGCGAACACCGGGGAGCTGTTTTTT	CASSPYRDRKGSANTGELFF
15	TRBD1	TRBV20-1	TRBJ1-2	.	TGCAGTGCCCCCGGGACAGGCTTTCCTAACTATGGCTACACCTTC	CSAPGTGFPNYGYTF
14	TRBD2	TRBV4-3	TRBJ2-2	.	TGCGCCAGCAGACTTAGCGGGGGCTCCGGGGAGCTGTTTTTT	CASRLSGGSGELFF
16	TRBD1	TRBV4-1	TRBJ1-2	.	TGCGCCAGCAGCCAAAAAAGTCCGGGACAGCTTTATGGCTACACCTTC	CASSQKSPGQLYGYTF
11	.	TRBV10-3	TRBJ2-4	.	TGTGCCATCAGTGAGTACCGGGACACGTACTTC	CAISEYRDTYF
12	.	TRBV29-1	TRBJ2-7	.	TGCAGCGTTGATATCCGGACGTGCGAGCAGTACTTC	CSVDIRTCEQYF
13	.	TRBV4-3	TRBJ1-4	.	TGCGCCAGCAGCCAAGGAATGCCGGGGAAACTGTTTTTT	CASSQGMPGKLFF
13	.	TRBV27	TRBJ1-5	few	TGTGCCAGTAGCTCTTATAGCAATCAGCCCCAGCATTTT	CASSSYSNQPQHF
15	.	TRBV5-1	TRBJ1-1	.	TGCGCCAGCAGCTTCCGGGGATCTGAGAACACTGAAGCTTTCTTT	CASSFRGSENTEAFF
14	TRBD1	TRBV10-3	TRBJ2-7	.	TGTGCCATCAGTCCCCAGGGGGACTCCTACGAGCAGTACTTC	CAISPQGDSYEQYF
13	TRBD1	TRBV27	TRBJ1-2	.	TGTGCCAGCAGTCCCTCGACAGGGGATGGCTACACCTTC	CASSPSTGDGYTF
17	.	TRBV6-1	TRBJ2-4	few	TGTGCCAGCAGTGACGGGGAAAACCGCCTGTCCAAAAACATTCAGTACTTC	CASSDGENRLSKNIQYF
15	.	TRBV4-2	TRBJ2-1	.	TGTGCCAGCAGCCAAGAATACGCGGGGCCCAATGAGCAGTTCTTC	CASSQEYAGPNEQFF
15	.	TRBV19	TRBJ2-1	.	TGTGCCAGTAGTATAGTAGGTTCGGCATACAATGAGCAGTTCTTC	CASSIVGSAYNEQFF
18	TRBD1	TRBV9	TRBJ2-3	few	TGTGCCAGCAGCCCCGCTGAGGGACAGGGCCGAGAGACAGATACGCAGTATTTT	CASSPAEGQGRETDTQYF
14	TRBD1	TRBV6-1	TRBJ1-4	.	TGTGCCAGCAGGTCCCGGGACAGGGGAGAAAAACTGTTTTTT	CASRSRDRGEKLFF
18	.	TRBV7-2	TRBJ1-6	once	TGTGCCAGCAGCTTAGTCCGACGGACGAGCTCCTATAATTCACCCCTCCACTTT	CASSLVRRTSSYNSPLHF
15	.	TRBV9	TRBJ1-2	.	TGTGCCAGCAGCGTAGAGACCGAACCCGGCTATGGCTACACCTTC	CASSVETEPGYGYTF
10	.	TRBV12-3/TRBV12-4	TRBJ1-2	.	TGTGCCAGCGGGGGCCTGGGCTACACCTTC	CASGGLGYTF
17	.	TRBV4-2	TRBJ2-5	few	TGTGCCAGCAGCCAAGATCCCCCCCCAGGGTATGAGGAGACCCAGTACTTC	CASSQDPPPGYEETQYF
15	.	TRBV28	TRBJ1-2	.	TGTGCCAGCAGTTTACATCATGGCAGTAAATATGGCTACACCTTC	CASSLHHGSKYGYTF
13	.	TRBV4-1	TRBJ2-7	.	TGCGCCAGCAGCCGATCCATGGAGGACGAGCAGTACTTC	CASSRSMEDEQYF
11	TRBD1	TRBV28	TRBJ1-1	.	TGTGCCAGCCGGGAGGACAGGGGGGCTTTCTTT	CASREDRGAFF
18	TRBD1	TRBV27	TRBJ2-5	.	TGTGCCGGCAGTCATCGAATGGCTGACAGGGGTGATCGAGAGACCCAGTACTTC	CAGSHRMADRGDRETQYF
17	TRBD1	TRBV3-1	TRBJ1-2	few	TGTGCCAGCAGCCTCAGACAGGGCTCTGTCTCTTCCTATGGCTACACCTTC	CASSLRQGSVSSYGYTF
18	TRBD2	TRBV3-1	TRBJ2-1	.	TGTGCCAGCAGCCGTGCCGGACTAGCGGGGGATAGAAACAATGAGCAGTTCTTC	CASSRAGLAGDRNNEQFF
17	.	TRBV10-3	TRBJ2-5	.	TGTGCCATCAGTGACCCCTACGTAGGCGGGGGCGGGGAGACCCAGTACTTC	CAISDPYVGGGGETQYF
15	.	TRBV6-6	TRBJ1-5	.	TGTGCCAGCAGGTACAGCGAGGGAGGGTTGCAGCCCCAGCATTTT	CASRYSEGGLQPQHF
15	.	TRBV20-1	TRBJ2-5	few	TGCAGTGCTAGACCACAGGTAGCGAAGCAAGAGACCCAGTACTTC	CSARPQVAKQETQYF
13	TRBD1	TRBV4-2	TRBJ1-4	once	TGTGCCAGCAGCCTCCGGGACAGAGGAAAACTGTTTTTT	CASSLRDRGKLFF
14	.	TRBV30	TRBJ1-2	.	TGTACCTGGAGAGTCGCCGCGGTGAACTATGGCTACACCTTC	CTWRVAAVNYGYTF
15	TRBD1	TRBV25-1	TRBJ1-2	.	TGTGCCAGCAGTGGGATGGGACAGGGGGACTATGGCTACACCTTC	CASSGMGQGDYGYTF
16	TRBD1	TRBV11-2	TRBJ2-3	.	TGTGCCAGCAGCCTGTCAGGGGGCCCATTAACAGATACGCAGTATTTT	CASSLSGGPLTDTQYF
13	.	TRBV5-1	TRBJ2-7	.	TGCGCCAGCAGCTTGGACCTAGCGTGGGAGCAGTACTTC	CASSLDLAWEQYF
15	.	TRBV5-1	TRBJ1-4	.	TGCGCCAGCAGCCCCCGGCCCCTGAAGGATGAAAAACTGTTTTTT	CASSPRPLKDEKLFF
14	TRBD1	TRBV20-1	TRBJ1-5	.	TGCAGTGCTAGCCGGGACAGGGGAAATCAGCCCCAGCATTTT	CSASRDRGNQPQHF
15	TRBD1	TRBV28	TRBJ2-2	.	TGTGCCAGCAGTTTCGTGGACAGGGATGACGGGGAGCTGTTTTTT	CASSFVDRDDGELFF
14	.	TRBV9	TRBJ2-3	few	TGTGCCAGCAGCGTAGAGAGGAACACAGATACGCAGTATTTT	CASSVERNTDTQYF
12	.	TRBV12-3/TRBV12-4	TRBJ2-1	.	TGTGCCAGCAGCCTAGGGGGGGGCGCCTTGTTCTTC	CASSLGGGALFF
18	TRBD2	TRBV20-1	TRBJ2-1	many	TGCAGTGCTAGAGATCGCTGGCGGGGGAACCCATCCTACAATGAGCAGTTCTTC	CSARDRWRGNPSYNEQFF
15	.	TRBV6-1	TRBJ1-6	few	TGTGCCAGCACCGTAGGCCCCGGACAGAATTCACCCCTCCACTTT	CASTVGPGQNSPLHF
16	TRBD2	TRBV3-1	TRBJ2-5	.	TGTGCCAGCAGCCAAAACCCGCGGGGGGGAAAAGAGACCCAGTACTTC	CASSQNPRGGKETQYF
15	.	TRBV7-9	TRBJ2-1	.	TGTGCCAGCAGCGATCAGGGTGGACCCTACAATGAGCAGTTCTTC	CASSDQGGPYNEQFF
14	.	TRBV12-3/TRBV12-4	TRBJ2-1	few	TGTGCCAGCAGTTTAGGAGGGGGGCCAAATGAGCAGTTCTTC	CASSLGGGPNEQFF
14	TRBD2	TRBV2	TRBJ2-3	.	TGTGCCAGCAAGTGGACTAGCGGCACAGATACGCAGTATTTT	CASKWTSGTDTQYF
16	TRBD1	TRBV18	TRBJ2-7	many	TGTGCCAGCTCACCACCGGACAGGCGTGGGTCCTACGAGCAGTACTTC	CASSPPDRRGSYEQYF
14	TRBD1	TRBV6-5	TRBJ1-2	.	TGTGCCAGCAGTGACGGGACAGGAGATTATGGCTACACCTTC	CASSDGTGDYGYTF
14	.	TRBV6-5	TRBJ2-5	.	TGTGCCAGCAGGGCCTTGGCAGGGAGGAATCAGCAGTACTTC	CASRALAGRNQQYF
18	TRBD1	TRBV4-2	TRBJ1-2	few	TGTGCCAGCAGCCGAAGCGAACCTGGACAGGGGGCGTCCTATGGCTACACCTTC	CASSRSEPGQGASYGYTF